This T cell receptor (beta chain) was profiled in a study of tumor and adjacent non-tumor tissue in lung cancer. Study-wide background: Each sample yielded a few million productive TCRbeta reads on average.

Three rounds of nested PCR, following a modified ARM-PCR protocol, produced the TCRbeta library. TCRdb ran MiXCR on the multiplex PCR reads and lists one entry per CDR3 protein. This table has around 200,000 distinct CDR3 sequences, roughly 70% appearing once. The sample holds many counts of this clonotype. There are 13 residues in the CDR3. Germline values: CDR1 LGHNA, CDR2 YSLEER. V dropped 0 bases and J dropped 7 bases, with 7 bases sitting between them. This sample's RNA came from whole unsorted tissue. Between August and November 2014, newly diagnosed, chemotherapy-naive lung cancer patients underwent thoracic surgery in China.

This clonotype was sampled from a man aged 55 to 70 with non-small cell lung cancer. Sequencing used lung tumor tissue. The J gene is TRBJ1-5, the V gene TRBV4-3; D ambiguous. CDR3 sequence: CASSQDFRQPQHF. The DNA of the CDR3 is TGCGCCAGCAGCCAAGATTTCAGGCAGCCCCAGCATTTT.